This passage covers 7 T cell receptor beta chains from one sample sequenced in a study of control samples from healthy donors and cancer patients. Only in-frame clones appear in the TCRdb table, and some are missing; sequencing was by immunoSEQ multiplex PCR. The table shows roughly 100,000 clones, with 75% to 90% occurring only once. The specimen sequenced was PBMCs. The receptors come from a man in his 60s with lung cancer.

The chain combines TRBV29-1 with TRBJ1-2, with D hard to call. Germline V lookup: CDR1 SQVTM, CDR2 ANQGSEA. Trimming took 7 bases from V and 0 from J, leaving 15 bases between them. The CDR3 length is 14 residues. The chain's CDR3 is CSALPSPSNYGYTF. DNA of the CDR3: TGCAGCGCTTTGCCCAGTCCGTCTAACTATGGCTACACCTTC.

J is TRBJ2-6 and V is TRBV10-1, with unresolved D. In germline, CDR1 is WNHNN, CDR2 SYGVQD (reference sequence). The CDR3 is 16 residues long. The V end was cut by 3 bases, the J end by 0 bases, with 9 bases between. In nucleotides, the CDR3 is TGCGCCAGCAGTGACCCCTCAAGCTCTGGGGCCAACGTCCTGACTTTC. Translation: CASSDPSSSGANVLTF.

The gene calls are TRBV25-1 and TRBJ2-1; 7 bases map to TRBD1. Germline V gene data show CDR1 as MGHDK and CDR2 as SYGVNS. The V segment lost 8 bases and the J segment 10 bases; nucleotides outside the gene matches: 11. The CDR3 extends over 13 amino acids. In nucleotides, the CDR3 is TGTGCCAGCCACAATCCACAGGGGTACGAGCAGTTCTTC. This translates into CASHNPQGYEQFF.

The V call is TRBV10-2, the J call TRBJ1-6, with TRBD1 matching 7 bases. The CDR3 runs to 14 residues. Germline values: CDR1 WSHSY, CDR2 SAAADI. The trim removed 4 bases at V and 8 bases at J, leaving 5 bases unmatched. The CDR3 DNA follows: TGCGCCAGCAGTGTGAGACAGGGCGATTCACCCCTCCACTTT. Residues: CASSVRQGDSPLHF.

The chain carries TRBV4-2 and TRBJ2-3; D remains unclear. V dropped 0 bases and J dropped 4 bases, with 8 bases sitting between them. The V gene's germline CDR1 is LGHNA and CDR2 YNFKEQ. The CDR3 sequence is 14 residues long. As DNA, the CDR3 is TGTGCCAGCAGCCAAGAGTCGGGCCCAGATACGCAGTATTTT. Protein sequence: CASSQESGPDTQYF.

The chain employs TRBV6-2 or TRBV6-3 and TRBJ2-7; D gene ambiguous. Trimming took 2 bases from V and 5 from J, leaving 7 bases between them. Germline V gene sequence: CDR1 MNHEY, CDR2 SVGEGT. This CDR3 region has 12 residues. For the CDR3, the DNA is TGTGCCAGCAGTTACGTAGGCAACGAGCAGTACGTC. Translation gives CASSYVGNEQYV.

V usage is TRBV29-1 and J usage is TRBJ1-3; D is perhaps TRBD1 (6 bases). CDR1 SQVTM and CDR2 ANQGSEA come from the germline V gene. Trimming cost V 4 bases and J 3 bases, with 10 bases left between them. The CDR3 length is 13 residues. In DNA form, the CDR3 reads TGCAGCGTTGGTTCAGGGGATGGAAACACCATATATTTT. Its translation: CSVGSGDGNTIYF.